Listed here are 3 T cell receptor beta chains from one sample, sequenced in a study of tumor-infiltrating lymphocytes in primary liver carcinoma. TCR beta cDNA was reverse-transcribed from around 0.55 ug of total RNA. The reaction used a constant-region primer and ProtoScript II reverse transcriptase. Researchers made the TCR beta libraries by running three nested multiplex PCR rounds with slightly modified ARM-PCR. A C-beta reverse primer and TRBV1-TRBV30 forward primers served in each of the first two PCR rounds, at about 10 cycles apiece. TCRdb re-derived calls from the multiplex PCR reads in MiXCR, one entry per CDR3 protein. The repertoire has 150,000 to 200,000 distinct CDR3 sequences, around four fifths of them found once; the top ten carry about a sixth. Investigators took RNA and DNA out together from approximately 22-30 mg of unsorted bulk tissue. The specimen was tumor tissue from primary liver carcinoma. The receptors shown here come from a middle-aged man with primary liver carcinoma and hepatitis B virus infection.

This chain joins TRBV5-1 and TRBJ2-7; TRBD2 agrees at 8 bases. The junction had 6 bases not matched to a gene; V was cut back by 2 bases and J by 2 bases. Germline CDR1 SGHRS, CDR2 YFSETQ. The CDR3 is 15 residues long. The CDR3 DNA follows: TGCGCCAGCAGCTTTGCGGGGGGAGATACCTACGAGCAGTACTTC. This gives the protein CASSFAGGDTYEQYF.

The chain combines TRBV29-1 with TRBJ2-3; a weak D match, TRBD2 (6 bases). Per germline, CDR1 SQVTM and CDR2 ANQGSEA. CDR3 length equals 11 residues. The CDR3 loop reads CSAGKADTQYF. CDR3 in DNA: TGCAGTGCGGGAAAGGCAGATACGCAGTATTTT.

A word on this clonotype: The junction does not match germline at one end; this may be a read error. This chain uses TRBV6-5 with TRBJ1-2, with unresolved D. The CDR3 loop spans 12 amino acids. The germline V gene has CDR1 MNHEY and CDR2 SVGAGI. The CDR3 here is CAGRETGGGYTF. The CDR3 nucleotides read TGTGCCGGCAGAGAGACGGGAGGAGGCTACACCTTC.